This T cell receptor beta chain was captured by sequencing in a study of T cell responses to AZD1222 COVID-19 vaccine. Notes on the study in general: Distributed over spike, vaccine-associated CD4 TCRs predominated at 160-218 and 743-854. After the peak T cell response, and only then, were repertoires sampled.

This table comes from immunoSEQ multiplex PCR, and its TCRdb copy is limited to in-frame clones, with some not included. The table lists 140,000 to 150,000 clones, around nine tenths of them singletons, with roughly 1.5% in the top ten. This clone was detected a few times. The target antigen is unknown. The CDR3 is made up of 16 amino acids. V lost 3 bases to trimming and J lost 5 bases; unmatched junction nucleotides: 8. The germline CDR1 and CDR2 sequences are SGDLS and YYNGEE. Both about-4-week and about-12-week second-dose recipients were combined. The genes are TRBV9 and TRBJ1-4, with 9 bases lining up with TRBD1. The receptor was isolated from an adult who received the AZD1222 COVID-19 vaccine. The sample was peripheral blood, taken 28 days after the second AZD1222 dose. The DNA of the CDR3 is TGTGCCAGCAGCGAGGGGACAGGGAGAGGGAATGAAAAACTGTTTTTT. Encoded protein: CASSEGTGRGNEKLFF.